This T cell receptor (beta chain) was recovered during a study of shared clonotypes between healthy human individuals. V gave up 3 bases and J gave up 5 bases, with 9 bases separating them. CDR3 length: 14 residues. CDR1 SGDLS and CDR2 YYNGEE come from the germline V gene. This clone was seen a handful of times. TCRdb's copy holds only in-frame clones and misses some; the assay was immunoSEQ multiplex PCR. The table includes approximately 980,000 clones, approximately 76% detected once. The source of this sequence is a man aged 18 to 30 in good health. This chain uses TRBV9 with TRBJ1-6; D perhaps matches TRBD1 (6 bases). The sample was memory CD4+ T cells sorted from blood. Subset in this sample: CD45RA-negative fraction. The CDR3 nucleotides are TGTGCCAGCAGCGGACAGGCCGATAATTCACCCCTCCACTTT. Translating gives CASSGQADNSPLHF.